This T cell receptor (beta chain) was recorded in a study of shared clonotypes between healthy human individuals. Notes on the study in general: The donor pool, a small one, limited the genetic and exposure-history diversity represented. How much donors shared clonotypes was expected to be affected by sequencing depth.

The replicate PCRs on unsorted PBMC were given 250 to 300 ng DNA, which is around 31,000 T cell genomes. On ten immunoSEQ deep assay plates, unsorted PBMC DNA was sequenced. Produced via immunoSEQ multiplex PCR; TCRdb's table is partial and in-frame only. The sample lists about 470,000 clones, around 75% occurring once. In the case of this clone: What it binds is unknown.

The CDR3 runs to 17 residues. Germline trimming cut 4 bases from V and 4 bases from J; bases unmatched to any gene: 8. From germline, CDR1 is SGHVS and CDR2 FQNEAQ. Sequenced sample: PBMCs. This chain joins TRBV7-8 and TRBJ2-3; 13 nucleotides match TRBD2. The source of this sequence is a woman in her 40s in good health. Some clones in this sample may be carry-over from other donors' samples. CDR3 nucleotide sequence: TGTGCCAGCAGCTCGGGCACTAGCGGGAGGGCCTCAGATACGCAGTATTTT. Protein product: CASSSGTSGRASDTQYF. Looking up the rest from reference TRBV7-8 and TRBJ2-3 gives the full variable domain: GAGVSQSPRYKVAKRGQDVALRCDPISGHVSLFWYQQALGQGPEFLTYFQNEAQLDKSGLPSDRFFAERPEGSVSTLKIQRTQQEDSAVYLCASSSGTSGRASDTQYFGPGTRLTVL.